Following are 5 T cell receptor beta chains from one sample sequenced in a study of somatic mutations in cytotoxic T cells in rheumatoid arthritis. Sequencing was performed with immunoSEQ multiplex PCR; in TCRdb, only in-frame clones are kept and a portion is missing. The sample yields 15,000 or so clones, about three quarters seen once. The sequencing input was CD8+ T cells sorted from blood. The source is an adult with rheumatoid arthritis.

This clone was seen a handful of times. The V and J genes are TRBV5-4 and TRBJ2-7; no definite D call. The CDR3 totals 12 residues. Trimming pared 4 bases from V and 2 bases from J, leaving 7 bases between. Germline V gene data show CDR1 as SGHNT and CDR2 as YYREEE (reference sequence). The chain's CDR3 is CASSTPPYEQYF. The CDR3, as DNA: TGTGCCAGCAGCACCCCTCCCTACGAGCAGTACTTC.

V usage is TRBV5-6 and J usage is TRBJ2-7; 9 bases match TRBD1. Trimming at V came to 4 bases and at J to 1 base, leaving 3 bases not matched to a gene. This CDR3 comprises 14 residues. Germline CDR1 SGHDT, CDR2 YYEEEE. The CDR3 region is CASSGGQGSYEQYF. The CDR3 DNA is TGTGCCAGCAGCGGGGGACAGGGTTCCTACGAGCAGTACTTC.

Relative to its sample, this clone is medium-sized (0.01 to 0.1%). The chain uses TRBV10-1 and TRBJ2-7; TRBD1 might be the D (6 bases). The germline CDR1 and CDR2 sequences are WNHNN and SYGVQD (reference sequence). The CDR3 consists of 9 residues. V lost 9 bases, J lost 13 bases, and 13 bases lay in between. The CDR3 coding sequence is TGCGCCAGGGTCACGGACAGATACTTC. Protein: CARVTDRYF.

This clone was observed a few times. CDR3 amino acids: CASSPTNYGYTF. CDR3 DNA sequence: TGTGCCAGCAGCCCCACGAACTATGGCTACACCTTC. The chain is built from TRBV5-4 and TRBJ1-2; unclear D gene. Germline CDR1 reads SGHNT; CDR2 reads YYREEE (reference sequence). The V gene lost 4 bases and the J gene lost 2 bases, with 6 bases spanning the gap. The CDR3 runs to 12 residues.

This clone turned up a few times. This sequence joins TRBV6-6 and TRBJ2-2; D possibly corresponds to TRBD1 (5 bases). The CDR3 length is 15 residues. V was pared by 6 bases and J by 5 bases, with 16 bases between. Germline V lookup: CDR1 MNHNY, CDR2 SVGAGI (reference sequence). DNA of the CDR3: TGTGCCAGCAGCTACACAGGACCAGGGACCGGGGAGCTGTTTTTT. Its translation is CASSYTGPGTGELFF.